These 29 T cell receptor beta chains share one sample of origin, sequenced in a study of blood T cell repertoires in COVID-19. Clones were read by immunoSEQ multiplex PCR, and TCRdb kept only the in-frame ones, dropping some. The repertoire holds 70,000 to 90,000 clones, with approximately 86% as singletons. Input material: peripheral blood. The receptors come from a man aged 45-65 years with acute or convalescent COVID-19.

CDR3 amino acids: CASSFLAGVTDTQYF. The CDR3 nucleotides are TGTGCCAGCAGCTTTCTGGCGGGGGTGACAGATACGCAGTATTTT. V is TRBV7-9 and J is TRBJ2-3; 7 bases match TRBD2. J was trimmed by 3 bases and V by 3 bases; bases with no gene match: 6. The germline V gene encodes CDR1 SEHNR and CDR2 FQNEAQ (reference sequence). The CDR3 loop spans 15 amino acids.

CDR3 protein: CASGLLDSKANQPQHF. The CDR3 region has the DNA TGTGCTAGTGGTTTGTTGGACAGTAAGGCAAATCAGCCCCAGCATTTT. This chain links TRBV12-5 with TRBJ1-5; maybe TRBD1 (6 bases). Germline V lookup: CDR1 LGHNT, CDR2 FRNRAP. V dropped 2 bases and J dropped 4 bases, with 15 bases sitting between them. The CDR3 is 16 amino acids.

The rearrangement links TRBV9 to TRBJ2-3; 10 positions match TRBD2. CDR1 and CDR2 from the germline V gene are SGDLS and YYNGEE. V lost 3 bases and J lost 0; bases outside the gene matches: 4. The CDR3 runs 16 residues. The CDR3: CASSATSGHSTDTQYF. The CDR3, as DNA: TGTGCCAGCAGCGCGACTAGCGGGCATAGCACAGATACGCAGTATTTT.

This chain links TRBV5-1 with TRBJ2-5; 7 bases match TRBD2. CDR1 and CDR2 (germline): SGHRS, YFSETQ. J was trimmed by 0 bases and V by 4 bases; bases with no gene match: 3. The CDR3 spans 14 residues. CDR3 sequence (DNA): TGCGCCAGCAGCCTCGGACTAGACCAAGAGACCCAGTACTTC. This gives the protein CASSLGLDQETQYF.

The V call is TRBV27, the J call TRBJ1-2, with D unresolved. CDR3 length equals 18 residues. Germline V gene lookup returns CDR1 MNHEY and CDR2 SMNVEV (reference sequence). Between the trimmed V and J ends, which lost 5 bases and 0 bases, there was a span of 22 bases. The CDR3 DNA sequence: TGTGCCAGCAGTCCTACTTTTGGACGGACGGGAGCTAACTATGGCTACACCTTC. Its translation is CASSPTFGRTGANYGYTF.

The V call is TRBV11-1, the J call TRBJ2-1; no reliable D call. CDR1 SGHAT and CDR2 FQDESV come from the germline V gene (reference sequence). CDR3 length equals 15 residues. The V end lost 1 base, the J end lost 8 bases, and 15 bases lay between the germline ends. CDR3 loop: CASSLVLHQNDEQFF. DNA of the CDR3: TGTGCCAGCAGCTTAGTCCTCCACCAGAACGATGAGCAGTTCTTC.

The chain has TRBV6-6 and TRBJ2-7; 8 bases map to TRBD1. The CDR3 extends over 13 amino acids. The germline gives CDR1 MNHNY, CDR2 SVGAGI (reference sequence). The trim removed 6 bases at V and 4 bases at J, leaving 5 bases unmatched. Written as DNA, the CDR3 is TGTGCCAGCAGCCGACAGGGGAAGTACGAGCAGTACTTC. Protein sequence: CASSRQGKYEQYF.

V is TRBV3-1 (or the pseudogene TRBV3-2) and J is TRBJ2-3, with 8 bases fitting TRBD2. J lost 14 bases, V lost 1 base, and 11 bases had no gene match. Germline V gene lookup returns CDR1 LGHDT and CDR2 YNNKEL (reference sequence). The CDR3 totals 14 residues. The chain's CDR3 is CASSQGVGGGRRYF. In DNA, the CDR3 is TGTGCCAGCAGCCAAGGAGTCGGCGGGGGGCGTCGGTATTTT.

V and J are TRBV4-1 and TRBJ2-1; the match to TRBD2 covers 9 bases. The V gene end was trimmed by 4 bases and the J gene end by 3 bases; junction bases not matched to a gene: 10. The CDR3 has 17 amino acids. The germline V gene encodes CDR1 MGHRA and CDR2 YSYEKL. The CDR3 here is CASSRGSAGGIYNEQFF. The CDR3 DNA is TGCGCCAGCAGCCGAGGGTCAGCGGGGGGCATCTACAATGAGCAGTTCTTC.

The chain couples TRBV5-1 to TRBJ2-7; 11 bases fit TRBD1. Losses at the gene ends were 3 bases for V and 5 bases for J; bases not matched to a gene: 4. Looked up from germline, CDR1 is SGHRS and CDR2 is YFSETQ. This CDR3 region has 14 residues. The CDR3 spells CASSSGTGGHEQYF. The CDR3, as DNA: TGCGCCAGCAGCTCCGGGACAGGGGGACACGAGCAGTACTTC.

The sample holds one count of this clone. This sequence joins TRBV27 and TRBJ2-3; 12 bases are a match to TRBD2. V dropped 7 bases and J dropped 2; count of bases not matched to a gene: 4. Germline V gene data show CDR1 as MNHEY and CDR2 as SMNVEV (reference sequence). The CDR3 totals 15 residues. The CDR3 reads CASTASGGATDTQYF. CDR3 coding DNA: TGTGCCAGCACTGCTAGCGGGGGGGCCACAGATACGCAGTATTTT.

This clone was seen only once. The V call is TRBV5-4, the J call TRBJ1-2, with 10 bases lining up with TRBD1. This CDR3 has 14 amino acids. With 3 bases clipped from V and 5 bases from J, the junction kept 4 bases outside the gene matches. Looked up from germline, CDR1 is SGHNT and CDR2 is YYREEE (reference sequence). Here the CDR3 reads CASSSGTGDYGYTF. CDR3 nucleotides: TGTGCCAGCAGCTCCGGGACAGGGGATTATGGCTACACCTTC. Combining the CDR3 with reference TRBV5-4 and TRBJ1-2 gives the whole variable domain ETGVTQSPTHLIKTRGQQVTLRCSSQSGHNTVSWYQQALGQGPQFIFQYYREEENGRGNFPPRFSGLQFPNYSSELNVNALELDDSALYLCASSSGTGDYGYTFGSGTRLTVV.

The chain recombines TRBV5-1 with TRBJ2-1; tentative D call: TRBD1 (5 bases). The germline V and J ends were trimmed by 4 bases and 3 bases, with 11 bases remaining between them. The CDR3 has 14 amino acids. The germline V gene encodes CDR1 SGHRS and CDR2 YFSETQ. For the CDR3, the DNA is TGCGCCAGCAGCCCGGCCCAGGGCTACAATGAGCAGTTCTTC. Translating gives CASSPAQGYNEQFF.

This clone turned up a few times. This chain uses TRBV23-1 with TRBJ1-5; possibly TRBD1 for D (6 bases). TRBV23-1 is noted as an ORF with a role that remains uncertain. The CDR3 has 15 residues. The V and J ends lost 2 bases and 2 bases respectively, with 10 bases between them. The CDR3 coding sequence is TGCGCCAGCAGTCAACCCCGACAGGGCAATCAGCCCCAGCATTTT. Translated, it gives CASSQPRQGNQPQHF.

This clone was seen only once. The chain links TRBV12-5 to TRBJ2-1; D may be TRBD2 (6 bases). CDR1 LGHNT and CDR2 FRNRAP come from the germline V gene. The CDR3 has 12 residues. V lost 2 bases and J lost 8, with 7 bases in between. The CDR3 bases are TGTGCTAGTGGTTTGTCTAGCGATGAGCAGTTCTTC. Translated, it gives CASGLSSDEQFF.

V usage is TRBV6-5 and J usage is TRBJ2-5; the match to TRBD1 covers 10 bases. The CDR3 is made up of 14 amino acids. Germline V gene lookup returns CDR1 MNHEY and CDR2 SVGAGI. V dropped 6 bases and J dropped 3; count of bases not matched to a gene: 4. The CDR3 sequence is CASRPGTGEETQYF. CDR3 DNA sequence: TGTGCCAGCAGGCCCGGGACAGGGGAAGAGACCCAGTACTTC.

The rearrangement uses TRBV10-3 and TRBJ1-5; D ambiguous. Germline-derived CDR1 and CDR2 are ENHRY and SYGVKD. The V gene lost 10 bases and the J gene lost 2 bases, with 12 bases spanning the gap. The CDR3 totals 13 residues. This CDR3 is CATCLGGNQPQHF. In DNA form, the CDR3 reads TGTGCCACCTGTTTGGGCGGCAATCAGCCCCAGCATTTT.

This chain joins TRBV30 and TRBJ1-6; possibly TRBD1 for D (5 bases). The V end lost 5 bases, the J end lost 7 bases, and 12 bases lay between the germline ends. Germline CDR1 and CDR2: GTSNPN and SVGIG (reference sequence). The CDR3 consists of 13 residues. The CDR3 loop reads CAWGWGENSPLHF. As DNA, the CDR3 is TGTGCCTGGGGGTGGGGGGAGAATTCACCCCTCCACTTT.

The chain carries TRBV5-1 and TRBJ1-5; possibly TRBD1 for D (5 bases). The CDR3 length is 13 residues. Looked up from germline, CDR1 is SGHRS and CDR2 is YFSETQ. V was cut by 0 bases and J by 5 bases, with 6 bases left in between. For the CDR3, the DNA is TGCGCCAGCAGCTTGGCCAGGGATCAGCCCCAGCATTTT. This sequence encodes CASSLARDQPQHF.

The chain joins TRBV19 to TRBJ1-6, with D perhaps TRBD1 (6 bases). V lost 6 bases and J lost 7, with 13 bases in between. Germline V gene sequence: CDR1 LNHDA, CDR2 SQIVND (reference sequence). CDR3 size: 14 residues. In DNA form, the CDR3 reads TGTGCCAGTAGCCAAGGACAGTTCAATTCACCCCTCCACTTT. It is translated as CASSQGQFNSPLHF. The full variable domain, completed using reference TRBV19 and TRBJ1-6, is DGGITQSPKYLFRKEGQNVTLSCEQNLNHDAMYWYRQDPGQGLRLIYYSQIVNDFQKGDIAEGYSVSREKKESFPLTVTSAQKNPTAFYLCASSQGQFNSPLHFGNGTRLTVT.

The rearrangement links TRBV18 to TRBJ2-7, with no clear D. Germline-derived CDR1 and CDR2 are KGHSH and LQKENI. The CDR3 spans 14 residues. The ends were cut back, 0 bases at V and 3 bases at J, with 9 bases in the middle. CDR3 nucleotides: TGTGCCAGCTCACCACCGTGGCTCAGCTACGAGCAGTACTTC. It codes for CASSPPWLSYEQYF.

The gene calls are TRBV6-5 and TRBJ2-2; no clear D gene. The V gene's germline CDR1 is MNHEY and CDR2 SVGAGI. Trimming took off 2 bases at V and 6 bases at J, with 7 bases between the two ends. The CDR3 sequence is 13 residues long. CDR3 sequence reads: CASSYGGSGELFF. Written as DNA, the CDR3 is TGTGCCAGCAGTTACGGCGGTTCCGGGGAGCTGTTTTTT.

The chain combines TRBV7-3 with TRBJ2-5; TRBD1 matches 9 bases. CDR3 size: 15 residues. Germline V gene data show CDR1 as SGHTA and CDR2 as FQGTGA. J gave up 4 bases and V 3 bases, and 6 bases lay outside the gene matches. The CDR3 spells CASSFEGQGRETQYF. The CDR3 DNA reads as TGTGCCAGCAGCTTCGAGGGACAGGGTCGAGAGACCCAGTACTTC.

The CDR3 region is CASSQDPIGYGYTF. DNA for the CDR3: TGCGCCAGCAGCCAAGACCCAATCGGCTATGGCTACACCTTC. V is TRBV4-1 and J is TRBJ1-2; no firm D call. The CDR3 consists of 14 residues. Trimming cost V 0 bases and J 4 bases, with 9 bases left between them. Per germline, CDR1 MGHRA and CDR2 YSYEKL.

This chain uses TRBV19 with TRBJ2-5, with TRBD2 matching over 11 bases. The CDR3 is 15 residues long. The V gene end was trimmed by 4 bases and the J gene end by 5 bases; junction bases not matched to a gene: 6. Germline V gene sequence: CDR1 LNHDA, CDR2 SQIVND (reference sequence). The CDR3 DNA sequence: TGTGCCAGTAGTAAGCTTAGCGGGGGGGATGAGACCCAGTACTTC. Amino acids: CASSKLSGGDETQYF.

This clone came up once. The genes are TRBV6-5 and TRBJ2-3; D is possibly TRBD2 (6 bases). The CDR3 totals 14 residues. The V end lost 2 bases, the J end lost 2 bases, and 8 bases lay between the germline ends. Germline lookup yields CDR1 MNHEY and CDR2 SVGAGI. CDR3: CASSYAGPTDTQYF. The CDR3, as DNA: TGTGCCAGCAGTTACGCGGGACCCACAGATACGCAGTATTTT.

The chain carries TRBV5-3 and TRBJ2-5; TRBD1 agrees at 7 bases. TRBV5-3 is flagged as an ORF with uncertain function. The CDR3 loop spans 15 amino acids. Trimming took 0 bases from V and 5 from J; bases not matched to a gene: 7. CDR3 in amino acids: CARSLVVGGRETQYF. The CDR3 DNA follows: TGTGCCAGAAGCTTGGTAGTAGGGGGCAGGGAGACCCAGTACTTC.

The chain combines TRBV7-9 with TRBJ2-1; 10 bases are a match to TRBD1. With V trimmed by 5 bases and J by 6 bases, 7 bases remained unmatched. The CDR3 has 15 residues. Germline CDR1 and CDR2: SEHNR and FQNEAQ (reference sequence). The CDR3 reads CASSEPGTGANEQFF. CDR3 bases: TGTGCCAGCAGCGAGCCCGGGACAGGGGCCAATGAGCAGTTCTTC.

This clone appeared once. Different DNA sequences within this sample yield the same CDR3. This chain connects TRBV3-1 (or the pseudogene TRBV3-2) to TRBJ2-5, with D tentatively TRBD2 (5 bases). The CDR3 contains 12 residues. Germline V gene sequence: CDR1 LGHDT, CDR2 YNNKEL (reference sequence). V was trimmed by 4 bases and J by 4 bases, leaving 7 bases between them. The CDR3 here is CASSPRGETQYF. CDR3 DNA sequence: TGTGCCAGCAGCCCCCGGGGAGAGACCCAGTACTTC.